This T cell receptor (beta chain) was found in a study of human T cells and chemical hapten exposure. Time point described: patch test 1, 2 weeks after DPC sensitization. Described treatment: therapeutic diphenylcyclopropenone sensitization with weekly scalp DPC. Unseparated into fractions, whole blood served as the source from which total RNA was extracted. This clonotype has more than one count but fewer than ten. TCRdb reprocessed the RACE reads with MiXCR, giving one entry per CDR3 protein. The sample lists some 180,000 distinct CDR3 sequences; 20% to 25% were seen once. V lost 5 bases to trimming and J lost 3 bases, with 21 bases between them. CDR1 is SGHKS, CDR2 YYEKEE, per germline (reference sequence). The CDR3 consists of 18 residues.

The sample consisted of whole blood, taken in connection with sensitization to the hapten diphenylcyclopropenone (DPC). V and J are TRBV5-5 and TRBJ1-6; D ambiguous. The receptor was isolated from a woman in her forties or fifties with alopecia areata. Some clones in this sample may be carry-over from other donors' samples. Here the CDR3 DNA reads TGTGCCAGCAGATCTGCATCCGGACGAATTAACTATAATTCACCCCTCCACTTT. Amino acids: CASRSASGRINYNSPLHF. The full variable domain, with the rest looked up from reference TRBV5-5 and TRBJ1-6, is DAGVTQSPTHLIKTRGQQVTLRCSPISGHKSVSWYQQVLGQGPQFIFQYYEKEERGRGNFPDRFSARQFPNYSSELNVNALLLGDSALYLCASRSASGRINYNSPLHFGNGTRLTVT.